The rows below give T cell receptor beta chains drawn from one sample of a study of cytomegalovirus exposure and HLA in healthy donors. Sequenced by immunoSEQ multiplex PCR; TCRdb stores in-frame clones only, minus some. The table lists under 80,000 clones, roughly 90% of them singletons. The sequenced sample consisted of PBMCs. The receptors were gathered from a young woman in good health and CMV-seronegative. CDR3s include the opening cysteine and the closing phenylalanine or tryptophan. The D gene is left open where the match is weak. Rows give clone size only sometimes, using once, few, many, or a class for an expanded clone.

abundance	d_gene	j_gene	v_gene	CDR3aa	CDR3nt
.	TRBD2	TRBJ2-5	TRBV7-2	CASSPQVSSGHQETQYF	TGTGCCAGCAGCCCGCAGGTGTCTAGCGGGCATCAAGAGACCCAGTACTTC
few	.	TRBJ2-7	TRBV5-6	CASRLRGTYEQYF	TGTGCCAGCAGGCTTCGGGGGACCTACGAGCAGTACTTC
.	TRBD1	TRBJ2-6	TRBV10-3	CAISSQGAGANVLTF	TGTGCCATCAGTTCACAGGGGGCCGGGGCCAACGTCCTGACTTTC
.	.	TRBJ1-5	TRBV5-5	CASSLRGGGNQPQHF	TGTGCCAGCAGCTTGCGGGGTGGGGGCAATCAGCCCCAGCATTTT
few	.	TRBJ2-7	TRBV11-2	CASSPLSRGRGISYEQYF	TGTGCCAGCAGCCCCCTCAGCCGCGGGCGCGGGATCAGCTACGAGCAGTACTTC
.	.	TRBJ1-1	TRBV5-1	CASSPAAIGGTEAFF	TGCGCCAGCAGCCCCGCGGCGATCGGGGGCACTGAAGCTTTCTTT
few	.	TRBJ1-6	TRBV19	CASKRDINSPLHF	TGTGCCAGTAAGAGGGACATTAATTCACCCCTCCACTTT
once	.	TRBJ1-2	TRBV2	CASREQGSNYGYTF	TGTGCCAGCAGGGAACAGGGAAGTAACTATGGCTACACCTTC
.	.	TRBJ2-7	TRBV15	CATSSGVGHSYEQYF	TGTGCCACCAGCAGCGGCGTGGGGCACTCCTACGAGCAGTACTTC
.	.	TRBJ1-3	TRBV30	CAWSSKVGDGNTIYF	TGTGCCTGGAGCTCGAAGGTAGGGGATGGAAACACCATATATTTT
.	TRBD2	TRBJ2-3	TRBV6-4	CASSVAGGPDTQYF	TGTGCCAGCAGTGTAGCGGGAGGGCCAGATACGCAGTATTTT
.	TRBD1	TRBJ2-7	TRBV7-9	CASSSTGEFSYEQYF	TGTGCCAGCAGCTCGACAGGGGAGTTTTCCTACGAGCAGTACTTC
.	.	TRBJ2-2	TRBV18	CASVGQRNTGELFF	TGTGCCAGCGTCGGACAGCGAAACACCGGGGAGCTGTTTTTT
once	TRBD1	TRBJ1-1	TRBV11-2	CASTPRGTAEAFF	TGTGCCAGCACCCCTAGGGGGACAGCTGAAGCTTTCTTT
.	TRBD2	TRBJ2-3	TRBV28	CASSLAPGGRATDTQYF	TGTGCCAGCAGTTTGGCCCCAGGCGGGAGGGCCACAGATACGCAGTATTTT
.	TRBD2	TRBJ2-5	TRBV10-3	CAISSASGREETQYF	TGTGCCATCAGTTCGGCTAGCGGGAGGGAAGAGACCCAGTACTTC
.	.	TRBJ2-3	TRBV13	CASSEGGPSSTDTQYF	TGTGCCAGCAGCGAGGGAGGCCCGTCTAGCACAGATACGCAGTATTTT
.	TRBD1	TRBJ1-2	TRBV2	CASSDQDRANGYTF	TGTGCCAGCAGTGACCAGGACAGGGCGAATGGCTACACCTTC
.	TRBD1	TRBJ1-6	TRBV4-1	CASSPPGQGARSPLHF	TGCGCCAGCAGCCCACCCGGACAGGGGGCACGTTCACCCCTCCACTTT
.	.	TRBJ2-2	TRBV5-1	CASSAGRPTGELFF	TGCGCCAGCAGCGCGGGGAGGCCAACCGGGGAGCTGTTTTTT
few	TRBD2	TRBJ2-3	TRBV6-4	CASSSGASGTDTQYF	TGTGCCAGCAGTAGCGGGGCGTCCGGCACAGATACGCAGTATTTT
.	.	TRBJ2-7	TRBV29-1	CSVVSVDRLNEQYF	TGCAGCGTTGTCTCTGTTGACAGGCTGAACGAGCAGTACTTC
once	TRBD2	TRBJ2-5	TRBV11-3	CASSPQRGVETQYF	TGTGCCAGCAGCCCCCAGCGGGGGGTGGAGACCCAGTACTTC
.	TRBD2	TRBJ2-1	TRBV4-1	CASSVGGLAGGRSYNEQFF	TGCGCCAGCAGCGTTGGAGGACTAGCGGGGGGACGCTCCTACAATGAGCAGTTCTTC
.	TRBD1	TRBJ1-1	TRBV7-6	CASSLAGRRGLGTEAFF	TGTGCCAGCAGCTTAGCGGGTCGCAGGGGGCTAGGTACTGAAGCTTTCTTT
.	.	TRBJ1-6	TRBV10-2	CASSLYINNSPLHF	TGCGCCAGCAGTCTTTATATTAATAATTCACCCCTCCACTTT
.	TRBD2	TRBJ2-3	TRBV27	CASSTGLAGEDTQYF	TGTGCCAGCAGTACGGGACTAGCGGGAGAAGATACGCAGTATTTT
.	.	TRBJ2-5	TRBV7-2	CASSLDSRGETQYF	TGTGCCAGCAGCTTAGATTCGCGAGGAGAGACCCAGTACTTC
.	.	TRBJ2-7	TRBV2	CASSEAPFGNYEQYF	TGTGCCAGCAGTGAAGCGCCTTTCGGGAACTACGAGCAGTACTTC
medium-sized	.	TRBJ2-2	TRBV6-1	CASSEVTGAGSGELFF	TGTGCCAGCAGTGAAGTAACGGGTGCCGGGAGCGGGGAGCTGTTTTTT
.	.	TRBJ1-1	TRBV4-2	CASSPNQGSTEAFF	TGTGCCAGCAGCCCGAACCAGGGGTCGACTGAAGCTTTCTTT